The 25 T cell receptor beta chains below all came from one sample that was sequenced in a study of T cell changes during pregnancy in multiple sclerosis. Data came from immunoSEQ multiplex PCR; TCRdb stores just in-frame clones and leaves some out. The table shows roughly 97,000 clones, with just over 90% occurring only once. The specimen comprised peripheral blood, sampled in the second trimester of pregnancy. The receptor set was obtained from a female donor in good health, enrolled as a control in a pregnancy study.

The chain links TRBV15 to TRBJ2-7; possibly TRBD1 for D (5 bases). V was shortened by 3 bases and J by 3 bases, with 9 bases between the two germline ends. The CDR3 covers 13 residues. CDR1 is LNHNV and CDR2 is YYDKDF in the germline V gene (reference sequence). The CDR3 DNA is TGTGCCACCAGCAGGGACACTAACTACGAGCAGTACTTC. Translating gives CATSRDTNYEQYF. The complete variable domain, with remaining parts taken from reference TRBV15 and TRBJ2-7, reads DAMVIQNPRYQVTQFGKPVTLSCSQTLNHNVMYWYQQKSSQAPKLLFHYYDKDFNNEADTPDNFQSRRPNTSFCFLDIRSPGLGDTAMYLCATSRDTNYEQYFGPGTRLTVT.

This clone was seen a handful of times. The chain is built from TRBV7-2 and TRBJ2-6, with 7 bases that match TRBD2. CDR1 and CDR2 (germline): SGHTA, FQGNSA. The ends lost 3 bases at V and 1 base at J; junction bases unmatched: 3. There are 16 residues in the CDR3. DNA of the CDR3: TGTGCCAGCAGCTTCCGAGCGGGGTCTGGGGCCAACGTCCTGACTTTC. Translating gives CASSFRAGSGANVLTF.

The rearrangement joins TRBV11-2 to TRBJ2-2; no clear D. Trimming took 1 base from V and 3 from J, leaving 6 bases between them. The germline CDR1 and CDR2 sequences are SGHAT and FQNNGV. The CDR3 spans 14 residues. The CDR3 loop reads CASSLARYTGELFF. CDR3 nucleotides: TGTGCCAGCAGCTTAGCACGGTACACCGGGGAGCTGTTTTTT.

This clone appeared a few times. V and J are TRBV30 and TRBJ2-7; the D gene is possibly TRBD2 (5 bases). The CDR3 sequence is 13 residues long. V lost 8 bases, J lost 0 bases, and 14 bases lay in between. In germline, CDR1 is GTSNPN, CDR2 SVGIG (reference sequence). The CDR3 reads CAGWSGSSYEQYF. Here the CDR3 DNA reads TGTGCCGGATGGTCTGGGAGCTCCTACGAGCAGTACTTC.

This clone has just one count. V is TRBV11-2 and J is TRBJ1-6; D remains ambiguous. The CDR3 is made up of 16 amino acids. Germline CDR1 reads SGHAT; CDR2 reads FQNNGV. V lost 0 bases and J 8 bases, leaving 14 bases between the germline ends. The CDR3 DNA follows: TGTGCCAGCAGCTTAGATTTTGGAGGGTCCCATTCACCCCTCCACTTT. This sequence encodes CASSLDFGGSHSPLHF.

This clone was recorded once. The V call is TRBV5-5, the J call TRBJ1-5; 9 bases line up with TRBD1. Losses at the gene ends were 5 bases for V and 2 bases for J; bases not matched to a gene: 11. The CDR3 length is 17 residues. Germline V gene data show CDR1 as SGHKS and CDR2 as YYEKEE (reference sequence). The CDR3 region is CASRPAGTGGGNQPQHF. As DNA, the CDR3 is TGTGCCAGCAGACCGGCGGGTACAGGGGGCGGCAATCAGCCCCAGCATTTT.

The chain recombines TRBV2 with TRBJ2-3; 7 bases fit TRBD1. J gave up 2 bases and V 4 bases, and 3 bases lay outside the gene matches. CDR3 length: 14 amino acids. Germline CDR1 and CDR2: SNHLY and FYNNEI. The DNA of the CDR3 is TGTGCCAGCAGTGTAACAGGGGACACAGATACGCAGTATTTT. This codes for CASSVTGDTDTQYF.

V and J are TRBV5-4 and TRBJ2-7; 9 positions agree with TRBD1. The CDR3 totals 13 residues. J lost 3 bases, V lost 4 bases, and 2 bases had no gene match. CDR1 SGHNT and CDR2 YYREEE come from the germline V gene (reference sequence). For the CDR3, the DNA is TGTGCCAGCAGCAGGGACAGGGTCTACGAGCAGTACTTC. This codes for CASSRDRVYEQYF.

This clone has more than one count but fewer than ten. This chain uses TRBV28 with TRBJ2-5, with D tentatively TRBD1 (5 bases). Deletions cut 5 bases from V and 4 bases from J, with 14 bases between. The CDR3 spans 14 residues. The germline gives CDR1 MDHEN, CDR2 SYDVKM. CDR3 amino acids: CASSPQGTAETQYF. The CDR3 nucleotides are TGTGCCAGCAGTCCCCAGGGAACGGCAGAGACCCAGTACTTC.

CDR3: CASSLRAGVITGELFF. CDR3 coding DNA: TGTGCCAGCAGCTTAAGGGCGGGGGTTATCACCGGGGAGCTGTTTTTT. V usage is TRBV7-9 and J usage is TRBJ2-2, with 7 bases fitting TRBD2. This CDR3 is built from 16 residues. The junction had 7 bases not matched to a gene; V was cut back by 2 bases and J by 4 bases. The germline CDR1 and CDR2 sequences are SEHNR and FQNEAQ (reference sequence).

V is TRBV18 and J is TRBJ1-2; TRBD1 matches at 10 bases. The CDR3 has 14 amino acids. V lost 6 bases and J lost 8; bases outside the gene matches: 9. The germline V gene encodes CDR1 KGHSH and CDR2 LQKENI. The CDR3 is CASSPGTGAGGYTF. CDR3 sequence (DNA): TGTGCCAGCTCCCCCGGGACAGGGGCTGGCGGCTACACCTTC.

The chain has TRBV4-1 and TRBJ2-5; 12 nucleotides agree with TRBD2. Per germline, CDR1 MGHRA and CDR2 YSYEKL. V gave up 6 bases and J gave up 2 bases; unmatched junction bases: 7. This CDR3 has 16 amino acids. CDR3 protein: CASRPRLAGEQETQYF. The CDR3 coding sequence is TGCGCCAGCAGACCCAGACTAGCGGGGGAGCAAGAGACCCAGTACTTC.

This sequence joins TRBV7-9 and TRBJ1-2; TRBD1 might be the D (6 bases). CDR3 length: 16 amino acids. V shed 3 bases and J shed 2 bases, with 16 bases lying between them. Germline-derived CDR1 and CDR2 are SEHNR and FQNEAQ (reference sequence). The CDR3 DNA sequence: TGTGCCAGCAGCTTCCCAGGGGAAATTGGGAACTATGGCTACACCTTC. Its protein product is CASSFPGEIGNYGYTF.

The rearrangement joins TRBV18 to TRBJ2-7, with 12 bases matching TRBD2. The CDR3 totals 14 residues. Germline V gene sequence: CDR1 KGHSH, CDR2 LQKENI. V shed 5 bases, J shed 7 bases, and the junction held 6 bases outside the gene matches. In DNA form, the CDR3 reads TGTGCCAGCTCATCTAGCGGGGGGGCATGGGAGCAGTACTTC. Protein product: CASSSSGGAWEQYF.

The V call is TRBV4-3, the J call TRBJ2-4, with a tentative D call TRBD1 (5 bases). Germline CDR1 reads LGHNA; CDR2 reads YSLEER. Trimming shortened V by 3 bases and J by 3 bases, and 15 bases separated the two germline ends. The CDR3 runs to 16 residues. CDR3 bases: TGCGCCAGCAGCCAGCAGGGATTTGGAGTCAAAAACATTCAGTACTTC. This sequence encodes CASSQQGFGVKNIQYF.

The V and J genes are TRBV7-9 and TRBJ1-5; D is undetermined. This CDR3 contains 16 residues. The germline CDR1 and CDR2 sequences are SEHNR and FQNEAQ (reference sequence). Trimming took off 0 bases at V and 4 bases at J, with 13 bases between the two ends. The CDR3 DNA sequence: TGTGCCAGCAGCTTAGCGGTAGGAGCAACGAATCAGCCCCAGCATTTT. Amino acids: CASSLAVGATNQPQHF.

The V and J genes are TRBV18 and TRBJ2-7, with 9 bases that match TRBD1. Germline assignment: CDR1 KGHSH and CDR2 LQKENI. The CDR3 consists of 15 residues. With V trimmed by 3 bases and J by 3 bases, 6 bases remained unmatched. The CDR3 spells CASSPDRGEGYEQYF. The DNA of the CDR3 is TGTGCCAGCTCACCGGACAGGGGAGAGGGCTACGAGCAGTACTTC.

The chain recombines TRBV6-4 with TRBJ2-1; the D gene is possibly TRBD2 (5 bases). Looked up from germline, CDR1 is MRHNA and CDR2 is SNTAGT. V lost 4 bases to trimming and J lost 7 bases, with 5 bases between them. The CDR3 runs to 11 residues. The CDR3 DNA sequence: TGTGCCAGCAGTGGCGGGAATGAGCAGTTCTTC. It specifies CASSGGNEQFF.

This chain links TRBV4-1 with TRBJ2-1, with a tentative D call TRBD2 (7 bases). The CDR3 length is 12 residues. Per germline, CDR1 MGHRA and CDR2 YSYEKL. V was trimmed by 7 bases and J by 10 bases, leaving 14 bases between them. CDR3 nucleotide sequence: TGCGCCAGCAAAGGGGGGGATGTAGAGCAGTTCTTC. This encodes CASKGGDVEQFF.

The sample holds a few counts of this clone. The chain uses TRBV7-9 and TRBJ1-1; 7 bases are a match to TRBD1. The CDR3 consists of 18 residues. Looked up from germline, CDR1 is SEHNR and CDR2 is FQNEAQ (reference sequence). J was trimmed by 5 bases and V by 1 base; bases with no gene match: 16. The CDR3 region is CASSLGVGAGGRQTEAFF. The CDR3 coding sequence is TGTGCCAGCAGCTTAGGTGTCGGGGCAGGGGGAAGGCAGACTGAAGCTTTCTTT.

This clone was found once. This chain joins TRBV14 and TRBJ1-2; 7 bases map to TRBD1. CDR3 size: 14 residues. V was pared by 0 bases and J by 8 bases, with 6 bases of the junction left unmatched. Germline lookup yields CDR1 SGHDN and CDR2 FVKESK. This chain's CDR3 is CASSQDWTGGGYTF. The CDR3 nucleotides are TGTGCCAGCAGCCAAGATTGGACAGGCGGAGGCTACACCTTC.

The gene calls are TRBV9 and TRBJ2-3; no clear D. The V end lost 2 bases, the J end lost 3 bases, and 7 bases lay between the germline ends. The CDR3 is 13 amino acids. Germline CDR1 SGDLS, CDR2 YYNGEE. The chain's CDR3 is CASSVTITDTQYF. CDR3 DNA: TGTGCCAGCAGCGTCACTATTACAGATACGCAGTATTTT.

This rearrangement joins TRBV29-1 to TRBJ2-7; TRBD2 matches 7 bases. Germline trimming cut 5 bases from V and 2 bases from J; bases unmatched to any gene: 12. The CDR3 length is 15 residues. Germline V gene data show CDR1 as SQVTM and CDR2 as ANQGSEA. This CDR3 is CSVSPGVAGPYEQYF. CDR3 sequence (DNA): TGCAGCGTTAGTCCGGGGGTAGCGGGTCCCTACGAGCAGTACTTC.

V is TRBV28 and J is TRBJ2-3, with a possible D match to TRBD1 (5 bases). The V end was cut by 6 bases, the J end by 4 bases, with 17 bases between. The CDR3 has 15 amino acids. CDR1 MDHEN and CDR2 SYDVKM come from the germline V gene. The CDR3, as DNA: TGTGCCAGCAGGCCTGCAGGGCTTAGAGCAGATACGCAGTATTTT. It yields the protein CASRPAGLRADTQYF.

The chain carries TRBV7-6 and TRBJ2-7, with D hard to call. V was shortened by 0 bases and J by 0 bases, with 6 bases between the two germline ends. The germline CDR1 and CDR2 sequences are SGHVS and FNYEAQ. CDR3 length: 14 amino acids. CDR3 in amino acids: CASSLAGNSYEQYF. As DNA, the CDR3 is TGTGCCAGCAGCTTAGCGGGCAACTCCTACGAGCAGTACTTC.